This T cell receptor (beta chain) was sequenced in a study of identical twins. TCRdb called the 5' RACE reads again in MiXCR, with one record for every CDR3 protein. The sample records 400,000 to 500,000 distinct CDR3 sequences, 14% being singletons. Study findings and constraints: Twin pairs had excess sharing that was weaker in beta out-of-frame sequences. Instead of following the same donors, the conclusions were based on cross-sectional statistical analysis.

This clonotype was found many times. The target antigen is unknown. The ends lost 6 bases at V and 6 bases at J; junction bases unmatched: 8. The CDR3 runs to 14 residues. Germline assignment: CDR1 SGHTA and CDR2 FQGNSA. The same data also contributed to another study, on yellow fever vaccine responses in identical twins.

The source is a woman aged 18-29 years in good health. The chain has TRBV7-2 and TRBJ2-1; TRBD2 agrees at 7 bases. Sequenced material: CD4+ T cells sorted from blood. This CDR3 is CASSGRERFNEQFF. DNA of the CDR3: TGTGCCAGCAGTGGGCGGGAGAGGTTCAATGAGCAGTTCTTC.